This TCR beta chain comes out of a study of T cells after yellow fever vaccination. Whole-study context: Low-cell-number fractions underwent preparation using SMART-Seq v4 Ultra Low Input. Study-wide results and limits: Abundant clonotypes from the bulk population could have been carried over as contaminants into FACS-sorted repertoires. Weaker overall was a secondary response that nonetheless peaked faster, on day 5 versus 15. Most primary-vaccination clones recurred post-booster (approximately 96% CD4, around 88% CD8).

TCRdb reanalysed the 5' RACE reads using MiXCR and keeps one entry per CDR3 protein. The sample has around 320,000 distinct CDR3 sequences, less than 9.5% seen once. This clonotype appeared a few times. Antigen unknown. With 5 bases clipped from V and 7 bases from J, the junction kept 5 bases outside the gene matches. The CDR3 is 14 amino acids. CDR1 is SGHTA, CDR2 FQGNSA, per germline. This TCR was recovered from a man aged 18 to 29 who received the YFV17D yellow fever vaccine. The rearrangement links TRBV7-2 to TRBJ1-4; TRBD1 aligns across 9 bases. The specimen comprised CD4+ T cells sorted from PBMCs, sampled 5 days after the yellow fever booster vaccination. CDR3 sequence: CASSARDRVEKLFF. The CDR3, as DNA: TGTGCCAGCAGCGCCCGGGACAGGGTTGAAAAACTGTTTTTT.